This T cell receptor (beta chain) emerged from a study of cytomegalovirus exposure and HLA in healthy donors. Germline V gene sequence: CDR1 SNHLY, CDR2 FYNNEI. This CDR3 has 19 residues. The ends were cut back, 0 bases at V and 3 bases at J, with 23 bases in the middle. This table comes from immunoSEQ multiplex PCR, and its TCRdb copy is limited to in-frame clones, with some not included. The repertoire holds hundreds of thousands of clones, with more than 75% as singletons. The genes are TRBV2 and TRBJ1-2; a possible D gene is TRBD1 (5 bases). Sequenced: PBMCs. This TCR was sampled from a woman aged 30 to 39 in good health and CMV-seropositive. The CDR3 nucleotides read TGTGCCAGCAGTGAAGCGGGTGTAAGGACACCCCTTCAAGACTATGGCTACACCTTC. Its translation is CASSEAGVRTPLQDYGYTF.